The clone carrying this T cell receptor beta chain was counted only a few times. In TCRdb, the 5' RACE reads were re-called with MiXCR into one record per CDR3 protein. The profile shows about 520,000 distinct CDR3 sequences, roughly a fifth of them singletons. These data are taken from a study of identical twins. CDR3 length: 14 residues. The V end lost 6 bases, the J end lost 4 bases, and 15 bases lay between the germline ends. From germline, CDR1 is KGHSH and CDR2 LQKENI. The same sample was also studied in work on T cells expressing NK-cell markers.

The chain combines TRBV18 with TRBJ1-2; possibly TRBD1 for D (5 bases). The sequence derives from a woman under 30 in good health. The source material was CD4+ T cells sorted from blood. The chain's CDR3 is CASSLGTDGYGYTF. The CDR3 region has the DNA TGTGCCAGCTCCCTCGGGACGGACGGCTATGGCTACACCTTC. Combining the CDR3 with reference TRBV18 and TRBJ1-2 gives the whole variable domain NAGVMQNPRHLVRRRGQEARLRCSPMKGHSHVYWYRQLPEEGLKFMVYLQKENIIDESGMPKERFSAEFPKEGPSILRIQQVVRGDSAAYFCASSLGTDGYGYTFGSGTRLTVV.